The TCR beta chain described here comes from a study of OX40 agonist ivuxolimab in advanced cancers. Sequencing was performed with immunoSEQ multiplex PCR; in TCRdb, only in-frame clones are kept and a portion is missing. There are about 140,000 clones in the sample; 90% to 95% occur only once, and approximately 0.93% lies in the top ten. Germline V gene sequence: CDR1 LNHNV, CDR2 YYDKDF (reference sequence). This CDR3 is 17 amino acids long. J lost 7 bases, V lost 0 bases, and 11 bases had no gene match. This rearrangement joins TRBV15 to TRBJ1-5; TRBD1 matches at 8 bases. Specimen: CD4+ or CD8+ T cells sorted from blood, collected in a trial of the OX40 agonist ivuxolimab. This TCR came from an adult with an advanced solid tumor such as melanoma, head and neck, liver or kidney cancer. The CDR3 nucleotides are TGTGCCACCAGCAGAGATGGGTCCGACAGGGGCGGGCAGCCCCAGCATTTT. Protein sequence: CATSRDGSDRGGQPQHF. Based on the CDR3 plus reference TRBV15 and TRBJ1-5, the full variable domain is DAMVIQNPRYQVTQFGKPVTLSCSQTLNHNVMYWYQQKSSQAPKLLFHYYDKDFNNEADTPDNFQSRRPNTSFCFLDIRSPGLGDTAMYLCATSRDGSDRGGQPQHFGDGTRLSIL.